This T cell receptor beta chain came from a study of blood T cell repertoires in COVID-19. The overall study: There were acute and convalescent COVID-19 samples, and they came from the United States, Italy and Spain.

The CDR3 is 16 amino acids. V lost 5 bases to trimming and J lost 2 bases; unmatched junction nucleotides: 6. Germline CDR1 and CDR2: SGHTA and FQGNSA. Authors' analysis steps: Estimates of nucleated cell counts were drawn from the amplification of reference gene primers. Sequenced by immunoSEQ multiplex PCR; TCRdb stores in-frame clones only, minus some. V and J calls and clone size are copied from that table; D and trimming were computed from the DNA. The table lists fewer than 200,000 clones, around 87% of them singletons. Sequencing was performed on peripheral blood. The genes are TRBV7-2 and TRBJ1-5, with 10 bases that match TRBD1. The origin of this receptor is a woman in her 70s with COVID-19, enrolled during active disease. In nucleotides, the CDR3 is TGTGCCAGCAGCATGGGGACAGGGGTCCGCAATCAGCCCCAGCATTTT. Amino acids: CASSMGTGVRNQPQHF. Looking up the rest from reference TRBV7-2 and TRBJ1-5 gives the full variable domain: GAGVSQSPSNKVTEKGKDVELRCDPISGHTALYWYRQSLGQGLEFLIYFQGNSAPDKSGLPSDRFSAERTGGSVSTLTIQRTQQEDSAVYLCASSMGTGVRNQPQHFGDGTRLSIL.